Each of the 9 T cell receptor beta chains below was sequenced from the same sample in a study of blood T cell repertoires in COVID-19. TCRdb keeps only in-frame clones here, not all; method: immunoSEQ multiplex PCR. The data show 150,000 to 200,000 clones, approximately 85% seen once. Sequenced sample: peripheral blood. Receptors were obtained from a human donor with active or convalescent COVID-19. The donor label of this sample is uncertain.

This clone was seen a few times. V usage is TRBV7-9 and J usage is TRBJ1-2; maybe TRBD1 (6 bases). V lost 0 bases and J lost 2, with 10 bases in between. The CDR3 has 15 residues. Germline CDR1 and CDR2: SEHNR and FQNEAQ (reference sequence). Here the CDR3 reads CASSLAGQLNYGYTF. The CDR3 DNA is TGTGCCAGCAGCTTAGCCGGACAGCTCAACTATGGCTACACCTTC. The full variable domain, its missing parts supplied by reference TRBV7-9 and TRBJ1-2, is DTGVSQNPRHKITKRGQNVTFRCDPISEHNRLYWYRQTLGQGPEFLTYFQNEAQLEKSRLLSDRFSAERPKGSFSTLEIQRTEQGDSAMYLCASSLAGQLNYGYTFGSGTRLTVV.

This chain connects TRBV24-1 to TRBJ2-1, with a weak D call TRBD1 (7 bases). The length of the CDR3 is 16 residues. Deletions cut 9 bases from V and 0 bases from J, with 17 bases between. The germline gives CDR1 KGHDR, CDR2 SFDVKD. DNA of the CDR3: TGTGCCACCGGGACCCCAGGGGGGAGCTCCTACAATGAGCAGTTCTTC. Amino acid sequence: CATGTPGGSSYNEQFF.

This chain's CDR3 is CASSSYRELPNYGYTF. The DNA for the CDR3 is TGTGCCAGCAGTTCCTACAGGGAATTACCCAACTATGGCTACACCTTC. The chain combines TRBV28 with TRBJ1-2; maybe TRBD1 (6 bases). The CDR3 has 16 amino acids. Germline values: CDR1 MDHEN, CDR2 SYDVKM. Between the trimmed V and J ends, which lost 4 bases and 2 bases, there was a span of 17 bases.

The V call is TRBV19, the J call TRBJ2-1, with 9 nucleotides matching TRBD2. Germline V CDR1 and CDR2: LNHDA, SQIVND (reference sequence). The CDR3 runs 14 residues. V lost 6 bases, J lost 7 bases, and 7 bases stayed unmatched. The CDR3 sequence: CASRLAGDWNEQFF. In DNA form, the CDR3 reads TGTGCCAGTAGACTAGCGGGTGATTGGAATGAGCAGTTCTTC.

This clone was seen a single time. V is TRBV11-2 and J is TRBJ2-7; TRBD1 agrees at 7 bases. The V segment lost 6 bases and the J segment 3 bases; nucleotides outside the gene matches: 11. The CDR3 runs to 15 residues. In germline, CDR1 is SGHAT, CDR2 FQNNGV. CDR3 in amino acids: CASSHLEGALYEQYF. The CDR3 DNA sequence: TGTGCCAGCAGTCATTTAGAGGGGGCCCTCTACGAGCAGTACTTC.

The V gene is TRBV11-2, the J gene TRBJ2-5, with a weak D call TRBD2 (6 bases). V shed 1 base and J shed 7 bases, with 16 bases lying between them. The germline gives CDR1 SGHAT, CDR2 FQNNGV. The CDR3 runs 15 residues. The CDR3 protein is CASSLVTGVKGTQYF. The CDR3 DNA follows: TGTGCCAGCAGCTTAGTGACGGGGGTAAAGGGGACCCAGTACTTC. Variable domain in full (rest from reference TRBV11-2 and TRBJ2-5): EAGVAQSPRYKIIEKRQSVAFWCNPISGHATLYWYQQILGQGPKLLIQFQNNGVVDDSQLPKDRFSAERLKGVDSTLKIQPAKLEDSAVYLCASSLVTGVKGTQYFGPGTRLLVL.

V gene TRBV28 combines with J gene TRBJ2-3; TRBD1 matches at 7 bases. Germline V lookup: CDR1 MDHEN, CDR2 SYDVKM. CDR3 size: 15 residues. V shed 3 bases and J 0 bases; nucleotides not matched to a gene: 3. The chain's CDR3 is CASSFGTASTDTQYF. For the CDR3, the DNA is TGTGCCAGCAGTTTCGGGACAGCTAGCACAGATACGCAGTATTTT.

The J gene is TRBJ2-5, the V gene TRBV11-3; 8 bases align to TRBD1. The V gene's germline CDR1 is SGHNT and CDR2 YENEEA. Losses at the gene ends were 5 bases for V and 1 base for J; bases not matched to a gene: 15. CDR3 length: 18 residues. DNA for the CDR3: TGTGCCAGCAGCACCCTAAGGCCGAACAGGGGGATCCAAGAGACCCAGTACTTC. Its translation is CASSTLRPNRGIQETQYF. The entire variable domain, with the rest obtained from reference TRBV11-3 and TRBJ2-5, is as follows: EAGVVQSPRYKIIEKKQPVAFWCNPISGHNTLYWYLQNLGQGPELLIRYENEEAVDDSQLPKDRFSAERLKGVDSTLKIQPAELGDSAVYLCASSTLRPNRGIQETQYFGPGTRLLVL.

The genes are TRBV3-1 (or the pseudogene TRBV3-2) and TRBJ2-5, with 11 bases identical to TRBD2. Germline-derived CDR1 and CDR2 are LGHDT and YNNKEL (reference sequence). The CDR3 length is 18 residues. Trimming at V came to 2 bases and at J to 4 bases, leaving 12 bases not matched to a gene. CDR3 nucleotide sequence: TGTGCCAGCAGCCAATTGGCAATAGCGGGAGGGCCCGGAGAGACCCAGTACTTC. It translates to CASSQLAIAGGPGETQYF.